Following are 18 T cell receptor beta chains from one sample sequenced in a study of blood T cell repertoires in COVID-19. Here immunoSEQ multiplex PCR was the method, and the copy in TCRdb shows in-frame clones only, minus some. The sample has around 140,000 clones, approximately 90% seen once; the top ten hold over 2%. The sequencing sample was made of peripheral blood. These receptors all stem from a human donor with COVID-19, enrolled during active disease. The donor label of this sample is uncertain.

Worth noting for this clone: Other DNA sequences of this sample code for an identical CDR3. This rearrangement joins TRBV27 to TRBJ2-3, with a possible D match to TRBD1 (6 bases). Germline-derived CDR1 and CDR2 are MNHEY and SMNVEV (reference sequence). The CDR3 runs 13 residues. The V and J ends lost 4 bases and 1 base respectively, with 6 bases between them. CDR3 sequence reads: CASSYRGTDTQYF. CDR3 nucleotides: TGTGCCAGCAGTTACAGGGGCACAGATACGCAGTATTTT.

The chain has TRBV3-1 (or the pseudogene TRBV3-2) and TRBJ2-2; possible D gene TRBD2, 5 bases. Germline lookup yields CDR1 LGHDT and CDR2 YNNKEL (reference sequence). The V end lost 0 bases, the J end lost 2 bases, and 13 bases lay between the germline ends. The CDR3 is made up of 17 amino acids. This chain's CDR3 is CASSQDPAGENTGELFF. Written as DNA, the CDR3 is TGTGCCAGCAGCCAAGATCCCGCCGGGGAAAACACCGGGGAGCTGTTTTTT.

The chain's CDR3 is CASSFRGGEKLFF. The DNA for the CDR3 is TGTGCCAGCAGCTTTAGGGGTGGCGAGAAACTGTTTTTT. The chain couples TRBV11-1 to TRBJ1-4; D is possibly TRBD1 (5 bases). This CDR3 contains 13 residues. Germline V gene lookup returns CDR1 SGHAT and CDR2 FQDESV (reference sequence). V gave up 3 bases and J gave up 11 bases, with 13 bases separating them.

The V call is TRBV7-9, the J call TRBJ2-7; D remains unclear. Germline values: CDR1 SEHNR, CDR2 FQNEAQ (reference sequence). The CDR3 contains 11 residues. The germline V and J ends were trimmed by 5 bases and 7 bases, with 9 bases remaining between them. In nucleotides, the CDR3 is TGTGCCAGCAGCCCTCCCGGTGAGCAGTACTTC. This translates into CASSPPGEQYF.

The gene calls are TRBV9 and TRBJ2-5, with TRBD2 identical over 11 bases. This CDR3 spans 17 amino acids. V shed 0 bases and J 2 bases; nucleotides not matched to a gene: 6. From germline, CDR1 is SGDLS and CDR2 YYNGEE. CDR3 sequence reads: CASSVALAGGTQETQYF. The CDR3 bases are TGTGCCAGCAGCGTAGCTCTAGCGGGGGGTACACAAGAGACCCAGTACTTC.

The rearrangement uses TRBV11-3 and TRBJ2-4; D gene uncertain. With 5 bases removed from V and 8 bases from J, the gap between germline ends came to 10 bases. The CDR3 length is 12 residues. The germline gives CDR1 SGHNT, CDR2 YENEEA. CDR3 nucleotide sequence: TGTGCCAGCAGCCCCCCGGAGCACATTCAGTACTTC. Translating it yields CASSPPEHIQYF.

In its sample, this clone was seen once. The chain links TRBV19 to TRBJ2-1; 8 bases agree with TRBD2. Germline trimming cut 4 bases from V and 5 bases from J; bases unmatched to any gene: 7. Germline loops: CDR1 LNHDA, CDR2 SQIVND (reference sequence). CDR3 length: 15 residues. The CDR3 DNA sequence: TGTGCCAGTAGTAGATCTAGCGGGCTGAACAATGAGCAGTTCTTC. Translation: CASSRSSGLNNEQFF.

This clone was picked up one time. This chain connects TRBV7-3 to TRBJ1-1; D call uncertain. Germline CDR1 reads SGHTA; CDR2 reads FQGTGA. The length of the CDR3 is 14 residues. V was shortened by 5 bases and J by 0 bases, with 10 bases between the two germline ends. In DNA form, the CDR3 reads TGTGCCAGCAGCCCCTCCGCTATGAACACTGAAGCTTTCTTT. Protein product: CASSPSAMNTEAFF.

The CDR3 nucleotides read TGTGCCAGCAGCAAAGACAGGGAAGGGTCCTACGAGCAGTACTTC. Protein: CASSKDREGSYEQYF. The chain employs TRBV5-5 and TRBJ2-7, with 7 bases fitting TRBD1. The germline gives CDR1 SGHKS, CDR2 YYEKEE (reference sequence). The trim removed 4 bases at V and 1 base at J, leaving 8 bases unmatched. The CDR3 extends over 15 amino acids. The entire variable domain, with the rest obtained from reference TRBV5-5 and TRBJ2-7, is as follows: DAGVTQSPTHLIKTRGQQVTLRCSPISGHKSVSWYQQVLGQGPQFIFQYYEKEERGRGNFPDRFSARQFPNYSSELNVNALLLGDSALYLCASSKDREGSYEQYFGPGTRLTVT.

The chain combines TRBV6-5 with TRBJ2-3; D ambiguous. From germline, CDR1 is MNHEY and CDR2 SVGAGI. CDR3 length equals 14 residues. V lost 0 bases and J 3 bases, leaving 7 bases between the germline ends. The CDR3 DNA is TGTGCCAGCAGTTACTCTCCAGAAACAGATACGCAGTATTTT. This sequence encodes CASSYSPETDTQYF.

The V and J genes are TRBV2 and TRBJ2-7; no definite D call. The V gene lost 3 bases and the J gene lost 4 bases, with 10 bases spanning the gap. CDR1 is SNHLY and CDR2 is FYNNEI in the germline V gene. This CDR3 has 13 residues. This chain's CDR3 is CASSDDTVYEQYF. The CDR3 nucleotides read TGTGCCAGCAGTGACGACACGGTTTACGAGCAGTACTTC.

The chain employs TRBV19 and TRBJ2-5; no clear D gene. Germline values: CDR1 LNHDA, CDR2 SQIVND (reference sequence). Trimming took off 6 bases at V and 2 bases at J, with 13 bases between the two ends. The CDR3 consists of 14 residues. The CDR3 nucleotides are TGTGCCAGTAGGGCCGAACCCCTTCAAGAGACCCAGTACTTC. It encodes CASRAEPLQETQYF.

For this clone: Other DNA sequences in the sample encode the same CDR3. V is TRBV27 and J is TRBJ2-5; 7 positions match TRBD2. Germline CDR1 is MNHEY and CDR2 is SMNVEV (reference sequence). V trimming: 0 bases; J trimming: 2 bases; junction bases outside the gene matches: 3. The CDR3 loop spans 15 amino acids. This chain's CDR3 is CASSLSLGGQETQYF. Written as DNA, the CDR3 is TGTGCCAGCAGTTTATCGTTGGGGGGGCAAGAGACCCAGTACTTC.

CDR3 protein: CASSLGDIYTEAFF. In DNA form, the CDR3 reads TGTGCCAGCAGCTTAGGGGACATATACACTGAAGCTTTCTTT. The chain combines TRBV7-9 with TRBJ1-1; a possible D gene is TRBD1 (6 bases). Germline values: CDR1 SEHNR, CDR2 FQNEAQ (reference sequence). Trimming took off 1 base at V and 3 bases at J, with 9 bases between the two ends. The CDR3 is made up of 14 amino acids.

The chain joins TRBV2 to TRBJ2-4; 8 bases agree with TRBD1. Trimming at V came to 10 bases and at J to 2 bases, leaving 7 bases not matched to a gene. Germline CDR1 reads SNHLY; CDR2 reads FYNNEI. The length of the CDR3 is 14 residues. This chain's CDR3 is CANGDRNTKNIQYF. As DNA, the CDR3 is TGTGCCAACGGGGACAGGAACACCAAAAACATTCAGTACTTC.

The chain's CDR3 is CASSYTYRGEGTEAFF. CDR3 DNA sequence: TGTGCCAGCAGTTACACTTACAGGGGCGAGGGGACTGAAGCTTTCTTT. The rearrangement uses TRBV6-5 and TRBJ1-1; 7 bases line up with TRBD1. V trimming: 2 bases; J trimming: 5 bases; junction bases outside the gene matches: 11. The germline V gene encodes CDR1 MNHEY and CDR2 SVGAGI. This CDR3 region has 16 residues.

The chain joins TRBV7-6 to TRBJ1-4; D is undetermined. The germline V gene encodes CDR1 SGHVS and CDR2 FNYEAQ. V lost 1 base, J lost 12 bases, and 9 bases lay in between. The CDR3 runs 12 residues. In DNA, the CDR3 is TGTGCCAGCAGCTTAGGTGGGCGGGAACTGTTTTTT. Translation gives CASSLGGRELFF.

The chain recombines TRBV5-6 with TRBJ2-5; 8 nucleotides match TRBD1. Germline CDR1 SGHDT, CDR2 YYEEEE. This CDR3 has 15 residues. Unmatched junction bases numbered 7, after V lost 2 bases and J lost 4 bases. Here the CDR3 reads CASSFGQGALETQYF. CDR3 in DNA: TGTGCCAGCAGCTTCGGGCAGGGGGCTTTAGAGACCCAGTACTTC.